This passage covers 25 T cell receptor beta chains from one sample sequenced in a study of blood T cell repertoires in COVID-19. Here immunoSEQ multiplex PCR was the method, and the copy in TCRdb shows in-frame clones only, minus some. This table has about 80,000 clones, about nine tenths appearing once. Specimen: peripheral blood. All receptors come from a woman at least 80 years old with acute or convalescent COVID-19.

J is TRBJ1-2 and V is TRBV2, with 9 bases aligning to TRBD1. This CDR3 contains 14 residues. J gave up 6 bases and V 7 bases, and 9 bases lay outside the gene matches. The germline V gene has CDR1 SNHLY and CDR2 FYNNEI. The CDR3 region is CASTSRGQGNGYTF. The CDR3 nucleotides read TGTGCCAGCACCAGTAGGGGACAGGGAAATGGCTACACCTTC.

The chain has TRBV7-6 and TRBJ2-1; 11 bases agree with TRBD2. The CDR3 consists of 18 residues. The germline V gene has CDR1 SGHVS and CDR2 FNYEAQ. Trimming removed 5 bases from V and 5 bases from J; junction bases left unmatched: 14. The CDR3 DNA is TGTGCCAGCAGCCCTCCGGGACTAGCGGAACCCAATAACAATGAGCAGTTCTTC. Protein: CASSPPGLAEPNNNEQFF.

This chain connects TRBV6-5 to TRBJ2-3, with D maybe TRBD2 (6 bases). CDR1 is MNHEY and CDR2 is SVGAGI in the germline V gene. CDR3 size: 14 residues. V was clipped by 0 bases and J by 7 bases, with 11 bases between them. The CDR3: CASSYSISGNTQYF. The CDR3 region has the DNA TGTGCCAGCAGTTACTCGATTAGCGGAAATACGCAGTATTTT.

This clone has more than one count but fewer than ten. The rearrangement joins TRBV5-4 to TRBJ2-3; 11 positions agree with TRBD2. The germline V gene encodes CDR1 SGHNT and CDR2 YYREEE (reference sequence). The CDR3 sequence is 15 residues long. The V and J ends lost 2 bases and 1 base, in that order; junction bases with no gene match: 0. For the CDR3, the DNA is TGTGCCAGCAGCTTACTAGCGGGGGGCACAGATACGCAGTATTTT. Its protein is CASSLLAGGTDTQYF.

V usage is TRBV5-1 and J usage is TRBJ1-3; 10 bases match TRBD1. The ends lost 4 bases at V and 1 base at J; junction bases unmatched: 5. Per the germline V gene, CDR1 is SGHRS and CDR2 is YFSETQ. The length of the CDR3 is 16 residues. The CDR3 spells CASSQMGQGSGNTIYF. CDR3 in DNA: TGCGCCAGCAGCCAGATGGGACAGGGGTCTGGAAACACCATATATTTT.

DNA of the CDR3: TGTGCCAGCAGCCTGCAGGGCTCTGGGGCCAACGTCCTGACTTTC. Encoded protein: CASSLQGSGANVLTF. V is TRBV5-6 and J is TRBJ2-6, with D perhaps matching TRBD1 (5 bases). The CDR3 covers 15 residues. CDR1 is SGHDT and CDR2 is YYEEEE in the germline V gene. Deletions cut 4 bases from V and 0 bases from J, with 8 bases between. Full variable domain (missing parts from reference TRBV5-6 and TRBJ2-6): DAGVTQSPTHLIKTRGQQVTLRCSPKSGHDTVSWYQQALGQGPQFIFQYYEEEERQRGNFPDRFSGHQFPNYSSELNVNALLLGDSALYLCASSLQGSGANVLTFGAGSRLTVL.

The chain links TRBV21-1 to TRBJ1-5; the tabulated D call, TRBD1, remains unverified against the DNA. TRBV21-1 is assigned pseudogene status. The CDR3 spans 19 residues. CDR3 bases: TGTGCCAGCGGAGGATTGAAGGGGGCGCCTCTCCAAAACAATCAGCCCCAGCATTTT. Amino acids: CASGGLKGAPLQNNQPQHF.

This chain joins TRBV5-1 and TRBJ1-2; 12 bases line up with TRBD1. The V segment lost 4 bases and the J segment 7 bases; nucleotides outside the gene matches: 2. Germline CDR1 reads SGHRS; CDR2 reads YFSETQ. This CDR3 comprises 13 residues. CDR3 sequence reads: CASSPGQGAGYTF. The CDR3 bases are TGCGCCAGCAGCCCGGGACAGGGGGCTGGCTACACCTTC.

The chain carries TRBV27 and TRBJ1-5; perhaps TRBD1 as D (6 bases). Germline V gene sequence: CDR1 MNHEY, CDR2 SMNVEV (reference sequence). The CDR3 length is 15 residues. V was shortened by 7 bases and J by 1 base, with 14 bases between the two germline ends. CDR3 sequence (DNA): TGTGCCAGCAAAACAGGGCGTACAAGCAATCAGCCCCAGCATTTT. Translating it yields CASKTGRTSNQPQHF.

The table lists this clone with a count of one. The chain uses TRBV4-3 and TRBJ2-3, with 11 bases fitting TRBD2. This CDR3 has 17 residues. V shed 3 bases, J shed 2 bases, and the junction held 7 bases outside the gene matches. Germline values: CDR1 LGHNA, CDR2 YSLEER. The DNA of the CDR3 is TGCGCCAGCAGCCACTCCCTACTAGCGGGGGTCACAGATACGCAGTATTTT. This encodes CASSHSLLAGVTDTQYF.

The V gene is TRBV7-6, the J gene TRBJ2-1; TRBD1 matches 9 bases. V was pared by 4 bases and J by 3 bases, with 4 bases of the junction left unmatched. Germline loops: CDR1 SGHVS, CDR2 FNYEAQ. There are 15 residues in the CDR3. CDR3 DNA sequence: TGTGCCAGCAGCTCTGGACAGGGGAACTACAATGAGCAGTTCTTC. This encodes CASSSGQGNYNEQFF.

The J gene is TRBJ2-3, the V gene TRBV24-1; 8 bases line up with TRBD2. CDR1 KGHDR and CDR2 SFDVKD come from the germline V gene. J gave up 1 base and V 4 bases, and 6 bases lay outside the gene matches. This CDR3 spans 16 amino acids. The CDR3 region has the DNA TGTGCCACCAGTGACGCTACGGGGGGGCGCACAGATACGCAGTATTTT. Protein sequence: CATSDATGGRTDTQYF.

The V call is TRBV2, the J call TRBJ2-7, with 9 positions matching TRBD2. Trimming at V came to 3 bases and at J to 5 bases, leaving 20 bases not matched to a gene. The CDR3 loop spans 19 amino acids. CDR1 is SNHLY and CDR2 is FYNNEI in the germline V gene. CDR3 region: CASSDQPRGSRTSDNEQYF. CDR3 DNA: TGTGCCAGCAGTGACCAACCCCGGGGGAGCCGGACTAGCGACAACGAGCAGTACTTC.

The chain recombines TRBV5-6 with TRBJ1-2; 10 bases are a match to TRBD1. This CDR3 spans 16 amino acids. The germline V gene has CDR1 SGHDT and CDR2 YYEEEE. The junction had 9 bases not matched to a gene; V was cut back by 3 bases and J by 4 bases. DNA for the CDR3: TGTGCCAGCAGCTCTTATGGACAGGGGGAGGGCTATGGCTACACCTTC. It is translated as CASSSYGQGEGYGYTF.

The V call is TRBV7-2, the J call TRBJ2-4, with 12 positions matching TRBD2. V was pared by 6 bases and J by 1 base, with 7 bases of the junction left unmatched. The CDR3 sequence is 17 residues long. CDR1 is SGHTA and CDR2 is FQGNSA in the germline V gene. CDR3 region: CASRASGGAGAKNIQYF. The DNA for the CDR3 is TGTGCCAGCAGAGCTAGCGGGGGGGCCGGGGCCAAAAACATTCAGTACTTC.

The CDR3 nucleotides read TGTGCCAGCAGGATGGAGGGAATCTATGGCTACACCTTC. Its protein product is CASRMEGIYGYTF. The chain recombines TRBV6-5 with TRBJ1-2, with D unclear. Germline-derived CDR1 and CDR2 are MNHEY and SVGAGI. The CDR3 contains 13 residues. V lost 6 bases to trimming and J lost 4 bases, with 12 bases between them.

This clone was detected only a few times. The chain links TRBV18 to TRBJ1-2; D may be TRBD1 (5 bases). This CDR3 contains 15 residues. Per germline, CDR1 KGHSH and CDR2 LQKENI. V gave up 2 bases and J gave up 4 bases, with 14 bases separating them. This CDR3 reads CASSPGFRTLYGYTF. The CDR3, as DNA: TGTGCCAGCTCACCAGGGTTTAGGACACTCTATGGCTACACCTTC.

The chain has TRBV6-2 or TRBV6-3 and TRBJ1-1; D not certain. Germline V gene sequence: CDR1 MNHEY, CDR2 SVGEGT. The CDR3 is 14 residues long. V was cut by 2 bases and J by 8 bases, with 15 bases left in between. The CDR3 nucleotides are TGTGCCAGCAGTTACATGGCAGCCGGAGGGGAAGCTTTCTTT. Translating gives CASSYMAAGGEAFF.

CDR3 nucleotide sequence: TGTGCCAGCTACCAGGTGCGGGGAGATACGCAGTATTTT. Amino acids: CASYQVRGDTQYF. This chain joins TRBV18 and TRBJ2-3; possible D gene TRBD2, 6 bases. Germline V gives CDR1 KGHSH, CDR2 LQKENI. The CDR3 has 13 amino acids. V lost 7 bases and J lost 5, with 13 bases in between.

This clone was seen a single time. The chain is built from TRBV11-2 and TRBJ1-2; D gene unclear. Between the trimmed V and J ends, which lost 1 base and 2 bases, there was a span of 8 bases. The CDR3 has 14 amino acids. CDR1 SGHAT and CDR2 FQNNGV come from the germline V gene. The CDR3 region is CASSLAVQNYGYTF. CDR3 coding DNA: TGTGCCAGCAGCTTAGCTGTTCAGAACTATGGCTACACCTTC.

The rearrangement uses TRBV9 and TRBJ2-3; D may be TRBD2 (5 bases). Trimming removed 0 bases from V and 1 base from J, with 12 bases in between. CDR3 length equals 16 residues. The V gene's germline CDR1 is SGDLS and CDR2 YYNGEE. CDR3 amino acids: CASSVVAGQRTDTQYF. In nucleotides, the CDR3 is TGTGCCAGCAGCGTAGTTGCGGGCCAGCGCACAGATACGCAGTATTTT. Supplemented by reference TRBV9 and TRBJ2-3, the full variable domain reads DSGVTQTPKHLITATGQRVTLRCSPRSGDLSVYWYQQSLDQGLQFLIQYYNGEERAKGNILERFSAQQFPDLHSELNLSSLELGDSALYFCASSVVAGQRTDTQYFGPGTRLTVL.

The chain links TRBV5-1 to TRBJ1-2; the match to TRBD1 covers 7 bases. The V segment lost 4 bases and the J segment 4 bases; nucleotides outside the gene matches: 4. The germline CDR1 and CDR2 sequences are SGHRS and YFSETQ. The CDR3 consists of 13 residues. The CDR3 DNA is TGCGCCAGCAGCGAGACAGGGTCCTATGGCTACACCTTC. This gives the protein CASSETGSYGYTF.

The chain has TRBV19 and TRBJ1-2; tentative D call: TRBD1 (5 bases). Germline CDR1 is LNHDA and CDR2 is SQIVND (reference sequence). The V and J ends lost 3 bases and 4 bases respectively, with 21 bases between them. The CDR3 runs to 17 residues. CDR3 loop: CASSMERGTLRTYGYTF. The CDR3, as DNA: TGTGCCAGTAGTATGGAAAGGGGAACCCTAAGGACCTATGGCTACACCTTC.

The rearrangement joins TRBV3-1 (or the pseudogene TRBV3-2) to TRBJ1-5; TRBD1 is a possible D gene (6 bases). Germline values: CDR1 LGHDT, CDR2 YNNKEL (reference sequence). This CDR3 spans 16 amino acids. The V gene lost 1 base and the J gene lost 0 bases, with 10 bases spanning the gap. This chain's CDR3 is CASSQGQAYSNQPQHF. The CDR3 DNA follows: TGTGCCAGCAGCCAAGGACAGGCTTATAGCAATCAGCCCCAGCATTTT.

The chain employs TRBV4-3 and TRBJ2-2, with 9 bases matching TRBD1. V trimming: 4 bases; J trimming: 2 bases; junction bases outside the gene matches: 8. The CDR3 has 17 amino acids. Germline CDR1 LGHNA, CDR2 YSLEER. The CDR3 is CASSPRQGGPNTGELFF. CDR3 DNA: TGCGCCAGCAGCCCGAGACAGGGGGGACCCAACACCGGGGAGCTGTTTTTT.